Following are 22 T cell receptor beta chains from one sample sequenced in a study of shared clonotypes between healthy human individuals. The data were produced by immunoSEQ multiplex PCR, yet TCRdb's version contains in-frame clones alone and is incomplete. The sample includes hundreds of thousands of clones, around 73% of them seen just once. The sequenced material came from memory CD4+ T cells sorted from blood. This sample's subset: CD45RA-negative fraction. Source of these receptors: a woman in her twenties or thirties in good health.

The V gene is TRBV7-8, the J gene TRBJ2-7; TRBD2 aligns across 7 bases. V lost 4 bases, J lost 2 bases, and 17 bases stayed unmatched. The CDR3 is 18 residues long. The germline V gene encodes CDR1 SGHVS and CDR2 FQNEAQ. In nucleotides, the CDR3 is TGTGCCAGCAGCTCCCCCGCGGGGAGGGACTCTTCAGCCTACGAGCAGTACTTC. Encoded protein: CASSSPAGRDSSAYEQYF.

The gene calls are TRBV28 and TRBJ1-5, with a weak D call TRBD1 (6 bases). V lost 6 bases and J lost 5, with 17 bases in between. This CDR3 region has 15 residues. From germline, CDR1 is MDHEN and CDR2 SYDVKM. CDR3 in DNA: TGTGCCAGCAGAAAAGGGGGGGGGCTTCATCAGCCCCAGCATTTT. It specifies CASRKGGGLHQPQHF.

This clone has more than one count but fewer than ten. This chain links TRBV28 with TRBJ1-1, with TRBD1 as a possible D gene (6 bases). Germline values: CDR1 MDHEN, CDR2 SYDVKM. The CDR3 extends over 16 amino acids. The V end lost 7 bases, the J end lost 4 bases, and 22 bases lay between the germline ends. CDR3 loop: CASTKPRGGRSTEAFF. Written as DNA, the CDR3 is TGTGCCAGCACCAAACCTCGGGGGGGGCGGAGCACTGAAGCTTTCTTT.

The chain carries TRBV18 and TRBJ2-7; 7 bases are a match to TRBD2. Germline assignment: CDR1 KGHSH and CDR2 LQKENI. The CDR3 has 14 amino acids. J gave up 12 bases and V 2 bases, and 13 bases lay outside the gene matches. Here the CDR3 reads CASSPGLDKYARYF. DNA for the CDR3: TGTGCCAGCTCACCAGGACTAGATAAATATGCGCGGTACTTC.

This clone occurred a few times. CDR3 sequence reads: CASSFPNTDTQYF. CDR3 sequence (DNA): TGTGCCAGCAGTTTTCCCAACACAGATACGCAGTATTTT. This rearrangement joins TRBV28 to TRBJ2-3; D call uncertain. Trimming left V 3 bases short and J 2 bases short, with 6 bases between. CDR3 length: 13 residues. Germline V lookup: CDR1 MDHEN, CDR2 SYDVKM. Full variable domain (rest looked up from reference TRBV28 and TRBJ2-3): DVKVTQSSRYLVKRTGEKVFLECVQDMDHENMFWYRQDPGLGLRLIYFSYDVKMKEKGDIPEGYSVSREKKERFSLILESASTNQTSMYLCASSFPNTDTQYFGPGTRLTVL.

The chain couples TRBV15 to TRBJ2-5, with 9 bases fitting TRBD1. J lost 3 bases, V lost 3 bases, and 5 bases had no gene match. This CDR3 comprises 15 residues. Germline V gene lookup returns CDR1 LNHNV and CDR2 YYDKDF (reference sequence). CDR3 protein: CATSRATGGKETQYF. The CDR3 coding sequence is TGTGCCACCAGCAGGGCCACAGGGGGCAAAGAGACCCAGTACTTC.

The chain combines TRBV19 with TRBJ1-5; possibly TRBD1 for D (5 bases). CDR1 and CDR2 from the germline V gene are LNHDA and SQIVND (reference sequence). The CDR3 extends over 15 amino acids. With 3 bases removed from V and 6 bases from J, the gap between germline ends came to 15 bases. DNA of the CDR3: TGTGCCAGTAGTATTGGGGGTTGGCTGGGTCAGCCCCAGCATTTT. Protein sequence: CASSIGGWLGQPQHF.

The chain couples TRBV4-1 to TRBJ1-5; the D is unclear. Deletions cut 0 bases from V and 7 bases from J, with 10 bases between. The CDR3 is 14 residues long. The germline CDR1 and CDR2 sequences are MGHRA and YSYEKL. The CDR3 sequence is CASSQDFNGQPQHF. The CDR3 coding sequence is TGCGCCAGCAGCCAAGATTTTAACGGCCAGCCCCAGCATTTT.

The chain carries TRBV28 and TRBJ1-5, with TRBD1 as a possible D gene (5 bases). Trimming left V 3 bases short and J 9 bases short, with 15 bases between. The CDR3 extends over 14 amino acids. Looked up from germline, CDR1 is MDHEN and CDR2 is SYDVKM. The CDR3 spells CASSLGGPARPQHF. In DNA, the CDR3 is TGTGCCAGCAGTTTGGGGGGTCCAGCTCGGCCCCAGCATTTT.

V usage is TRBV28 and J usage is TRBJ1-1; 8 positions match TRBD1. The V gene's germline CDR1 is MDHEN and CDR2 SYDVKM. V lost 7 bases to trimming and J lost 5 bases; unmatched junction nucleotides: 3. The CDR3 has 12 residues. The CDR3 nucleotides read TGTGCCAGCACAGGGGGCTGGACTGAAGCTTTCTTT. Protein: CASTGGWTEAFF.

J is TRBJ2-5 and V is TRBV7-6; D unclear. The J call is doubtful: the DNA matches TRBJ2-7 better. The CDR3 length is 13 residues. In germline, CDR1 is SGHVS, CDR2 FNYEAQ. The CDR3 region is CASSLRQDYEQYF. In DNA form, the CDR3 reads TGTGCCAGCAGCTTAAGGCAGGATTACGAGCAGTACTTC.

There are a few counts of this clone. The rearrangement links TRBV11-2 to TRBJ2-1, with D perhaps being TRBD1 or TRBD2 (5 bases each). V was trimmed by 10 bases and J by 6 bases, leaving 13 bases between them. The CDR3 contains 12 residues. Germline V gives CDR1 SGHAT, CDR2 FQNNGV. CDR3 protein: CATGLSGNEQFF. The CDR3 DNA reads as TGTGCCACGGGGCTTTCGGGCAATGAGCAGTTCTTC.

The rearrangement uses TRBV29-1 and TRBJ1-5; D remains unclear. This CDR3 comprises 13 residues. The germline V and J ends were trimmed by 6 bases and 0 bases, with 9 bases remaining between them. CDR1 is SQVTM, CDR2 ANQGSEA, per germline. The DNA of the CDR3 is TGCAGCGTGGGCCCGGGTAGCAATCAGCCCCAGCATTTT. This gives the protein CSVGPGSNQPQHF.

The rearrangement links TRBV28 to TRBJ2-1, with 11 bases identical to TRBD2. The CDR3 is 16 amino acids. V shed 1 base and J 5 bases; nucleotides not matched to a gene: 4. Germline lookup yields CDR1 MDHEN and CDR2 SYDVKM. CDR3 coding DNA: TGTGCCAGCAGTTTATCCACTAGCGGGAGTCACAATGAGCAGTTCTTC. Its translation: CASSLSTSGSHNEQFF.

This clone was detected only a few times. CDR3 DNA: TGTGCCAGTAGTATCCGGACGGGAAGTGGGGAGCAGTACTTC. This encodes CASSIRTGSGEQYF. The chain combines TRBV19 with TRBJ2-7; TRBD2 is a possible D gene (5 bases). V lost 3 bases and J lost 7, with 16 bases in between. The CDR3 extends over 14 amino acids. The germline V gene has CDR1 LNHDA and CDR2 SQIVND (reference sequence).

This chain joins TRBV19 and TRBJ2-7; TRBD1 aligns across 7 bases. This CDR3 contains 14 residues. V shed 4 bases and J 2 bases; nucleotides not matched to a gene: 5. Germline-derived CDR1 and CDR2 are LNHDA and SQIVND (reference sequence). CDR3 amino acids: CASSTGQIPYEQYF. In DNA form, the CDR3 reads TGTGCCAGTAGTACGGGACAGATCCCCTACGAGCAGTACTTC.

This chain links TRBV5-1 with TRBJ2-1; TRBD2 matches at 9 bases. Germline-derived CDR1 and CDR2 are SGHRS and YFSETQ. The CDR3 contains 15 residues. After removal of 0 bases from V and 9 bases from J, the junction contained 7 bases not matched to a gene. This CDR3 is CASSLAAGGEGEQFF. The CDR3 DNA reads as TGCGCCAGCAGCTTGGCGGCGGGAGGGGAAGGTGAGCAGTTCTTC.

This clone has more than one count but fewer than ten. This chain links TRBV7-9 with TRBJ1-5; D is unresolved. The CDR3 is 14 residues long. The V end lost 5 bases, the J end lost 4 bases, and 12 bases lay between the germline ends. Per the germline V gene, CDR1 is SEHNR and CDR2 is FQNEAQ (reference sequence). In nucleotides, the CDR3 is TGTGCCAGCAGCCACAATAATGGGAATCAGCCCCAGCATTTT. Protein sequence: CASSHNNGNQPQHF.

About this clone itself: The sample carries other DNA sequences with the same CDR3. This chain uses TRBV9 with TRBJ2-7, with D unresolved. Trimming took off 0 bases at V and 4 bases at J, with 8 bases between the two ends. The germline V gene has CDR1 SGDLS and CDR2 YYNGEE. CDR3 size: 13 residues. In nucleotides, the CDR3 is TGTGCCAGCAGCGTAGGGCAAACATACGAGCAGTACTTC. Translation: CASSVGQTYEQYF.

CDR3 sequence (DNA): TGTGCCAGCAGCCAAGACCTAACTAGCGGTGGGACAGATACGCAGTATTTT. Protein sequence: CASSQDLTSGGTDTQYF. This chain connects TRBV5-5 to TRBJ2-3; 8 bases agree with TRBD2. Germline loops: CDR1 SGHKS, CDR2 YYEKEE (reference sequence). The CDR3 consists of 17 residues. J lost 3 bases, V lost 4 bases, and 13 bases had no gene match.

This clone was seen only once. The chain carries TRBV19 and TRBJ2-4; D might be TRBD1 (5 bases). This CDR3 spans 15 amino acids. CDR1 LNHDA and CDR2 SQIVND come from the germline V gene (reference sequence). Trimming removed 5 bases at V and 2 bases at J, with 13 bases between. CDR3 in DNA: TGTGCCAGTAGTCTAGGGGCAGTCTCCAAAAACATTCAGTACTTC. Residues: CASSLGAVSKNIQYF.

V is TRBV29-1 and J is TRBJ2-7; 9 bases are shared with TRBD1. V lost 2 bases and J lost 2; bases outside the gene matches: 7. Germline CDR1 and CDR2: SQVTM and ANQGSEA. The CDR3 covers 15 residues. CDR3 region: CSVEIGDRDTYEQYF. The CDR3 DNA follows: TGCAGCGTTGAAATTGGGGACAGGGATACCTACGAGCAGTACTTC.